These T cell receptor beta chains were read from a single sample in a study of shared clonotypes between healthy human individuals. Profiled with immunoSEQ multiplex PCR; TCRdb holds only in-frame clones, not every one. The sample lists roughly 120,000 clones, about 67% occurring once. The source material was memory CD8+ T cells sorted from blood. The origin of the receptors is a woman aged 30 to 39 in good health. Both conserved end residues are trimmed from each CDR3. Each record gives: V gene, clone size, CDR3 protein. Size is stated for part of the rows, as once, few or many counts, or as a class when the clone is expanded.

V: TRBV7-9
size: .
CDR3: ASSSRLAGGMNNEQF

V: TRBV6-4
size: many
CDR3: ASSDSQGGTGELF

V: TRBV5-6
size: .
CDR3: ASSRTGSGFTDTQY

V: TRBV9
size: .
CDR3: ASSGRYGDYEQY

V: TRBV7-9
size: once
CDR3: ASSLGSTYGYT

V: TRBV10-1
size: few
CDR3: ASSEDYGYT

V: TRBV6-4
size: .
CDR3: ASSLGATDTQY

V: TRBV19
size: .
CDR3: ASRQGREKLF

V: TRBV6-6
size: .
CDR3: ASSYSIQGAYEQY

V: TRBV7-2
size: many
CDR3: ASSYWTGGYPEAF

V: TRBV5-1
size: .
CDR3: ASSLETSWGTQY

V: TRBV27
size: .
CDR3: ASSQARGTGYEQY

V: TRBV5-1
size: many
CDR3: ASSLVLAGEQY

V: TRBV25-1
size: .
CDR3: ASSEPASGSYEQY

V: TRBV6-1
size: .
CDR3: ASGRDRGAPQH

V: TRBV9
size: .
CDR3: ASSNRDRGYEQY

V: TRBV6-5
size: .
CDR3: ASKPGPGNMDTQY

V: TRBV11-2
size: .
CDR3: ASSTAGRLNTEAF

V: TRBV4-1
size: once
CDR3: ASSQVATTTSNTEAF

V: TRBV11-2
size: many
CDR3: ASSETGTFPEAF

V: TRBV5-4
size: .
CDR3: ASSFGTGPEY

V: TRBV28
size: .
CDR3: ASSRTSSNQPQH

V: TRBV27
size: few
CDR3: ASSLRGNYEQY

V: TRBV28
size: many
CDR3: ASSIDGGTGNTIY

V: TRBV6-4
size: .
CDR3: ASSEGTSGGAGEQF

V: TRBV2
size: few
CDR3: ASKERGYNEQF

V: TRBV19
size: .
CDR3: ASSIAVFYGYT

V: TRBV2
size: .
CDR3: ASSEEYRDTLGIGEQY

V: TRBV28
size: .
CDR3: ASGRGTSETQY

V: TRBV4-2
size: many
CDR3: ASSQDLLYEQY

V: TRBV19
size: .
CDR3: ASSSGRALVGELF

V: TRBV28
size: .
CDR3: ASSLRDTGYT

V: TRBV27
size: once
CDR3: ASSPGTSGSYEQY

V: TRBV4-2
size: .
CDR3: ASSQGESSGANVLT

V: TRBV19
size: .
CDR3: ASSSRPEETQY

V: TRBV6-5
size: once
CDR3: ASSLNPLGNQPQH

V: TRBV6-5
size: .
CDR3: ASSSTGNHQPQH

V: TRBV5-6
size: .
CDR3: ASSLGPNTEAF

V: TRBV5-4
size: .
CDR3: ASSPSECNNEQF

V: TRBV2
size: once
CDR3: ASRPRGFEGYT

V: TRBV27
size: .
CDR3: ASSPLLAGYSGLEQY

V: TRBV6-1
size: .
CDR3: ASSEALGGSNQPQH

V: TRBV6-6
size: .
CDR3: ASSRTSGSPHEQY

V: TRBV28
size: .
CDR3: ASTLAGGSQPQH

V: TRBV11-3
size: .
CDR3: ASSSGTNFLNEQF

V: TRBV27
size: many
CDR3: ASSLYRTATDTQY

V: TRBV15
size: once
CDR3: ATSREAGGSGELF

V: TRBV6-6
size: .
CDR3: ASSYSQDYNEQF

V: TRBV7-3
size: .
CDR3: ASSSLPHGGSVSQPQH

V: TRBV10-1
size: .
CDR3: ATPRSSYNEQF